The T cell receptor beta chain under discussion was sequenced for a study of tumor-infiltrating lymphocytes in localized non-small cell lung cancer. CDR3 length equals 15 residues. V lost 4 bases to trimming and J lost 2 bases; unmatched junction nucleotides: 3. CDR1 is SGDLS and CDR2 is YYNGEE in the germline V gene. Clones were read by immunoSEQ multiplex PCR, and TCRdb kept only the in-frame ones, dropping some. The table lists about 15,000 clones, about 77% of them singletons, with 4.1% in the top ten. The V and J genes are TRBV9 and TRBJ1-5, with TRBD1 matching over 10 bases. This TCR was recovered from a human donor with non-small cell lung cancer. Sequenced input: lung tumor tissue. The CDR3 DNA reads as TGTGCCAGCAGCAGCGGGACAGGGGGCAATCAGCCCCAGCATTTT. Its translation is CASSSGTGGNQPQHF.